Included here is one TCR beta chain sequence, with context. TCRdb passed the 5' RACE reads through MiXCR, listing each CDR3 protein once. This sample yields 400,000 to 650,000 distinct CDR3 sequences, of which roughly a fifth are seen a single time; about 17% belongs to the top ten. The CDR3 is 15 residues long. Germline loops: CDR1 KGHSH, CDR2 LQKENI. Trimming at V came to 6 bases and at J to 6 bases, leaving 8 bases not matched to a gene. This entry comes from a study of T cells after yellow fever vaccination. Study details: Low-cell-number fractions underwent preparation using SMART-Seq v4 Ultra Low Input.

The clonotype originates from a man younger than 35 who received the YFV17D yellow fever vaccine. Sample: PBMCs, taken about 20 days after the first yellow fever vaccination. The rearrangement uses TRBV18 and TRBJ1-6; 7 positions agree with TRBD1. The CDR3 DNA reads TGTGCCAGCTCGCCAGACAGGGTTGGTAATTCACCCCTCCACTTT. Amino acids: CASSPDRVGNSPLHF.